These 32 T cell receptor beta chains came from one sample sequenced in a study of lymphopenia after photon versus proton radiotherapy. TCRdb keeps only in-frame clones here, not all; method: immunoSEQ multiplex PCR. This table has more than 70,000 clones, about four fifths appearing once. The sequences come from peripheral blood, collected from a patient treated with proton-based radiotherapy. All receptors derive from a man in his sixties with pancreatic cancer.

The chain carries TRBV5-3 and TRBJ2-5, with TRBD1 identical over 8 bases. TRBV5-3 is flagged as an ORF with uncertain function. There are 18 residues in the CDR3. The V and J ends lost 5 bases and 2 bases, in that order; junction bases with no gene match: 17. Here the CDR3 reads CARSRPSPGQEVQETQYF. The CDR3 DNA reads TGTGCCAGAAGTCGCCCTTCACCGGGACAGGAGGTTCAAGAGACCCAGTACTTC.

This rearrangement joins TRBV5-4 to TRBJ1-4, with D uncertain. This CDR3 is built from 13 residues. CDR1 is SGHNT and CDR2 is YYREEE in the germline V gene (reference sequence). With 0 bases removed from V and 5 bases from J, the gap between germline ends came to 5 bases. CDR3: CASSLGANEKLFF. Written as DNA, the CDR3 is TGTGCCAGCAGCTTGGGAGCGAATGAAAAACTGTTTTTT.

V gene TRBV9 combines with J gene TRBJ1-1; 11 bases are shared with TRBD1. This CDR3 comprises 18 residues. V gave up 2 bases and J gave up 0 bases; unmatched junction bases: 9. Germline V CDR1 and CDR2: SGDLS, YYNGEE. CDR3 bases: TGTGCCAGCAGCGTTACCTCGGGACAGGGGGTCCTGAACACTGAAGCTTTCTTT. Protein product: CASSVTSGQGVLNTEAFF.

This chain connects TRBV5-8 to TRBJ1-4; TRBD1 matches at 10 bases. V was pared by 4 bases and J by 5 bases, with 2 bases of the junction left unmatched. The V gene's germline CDR1 is SGHTS and CDR2 YDEGEE. CDR3 length: 14 residues. CDR3 in amino acids: CASSQGQGNEKLFF. DNA for the CDR3: TGTGCCAGCAGCCAGGGACAGGGGAATGAAAAACTGTTTTTT.

V gene TRBV28 combines with J gene TRBJ1-5, with D possibly matching TRBD1 (5 bases). CDR1 MDHEN and CDR2 SYDVKM come from the germline V gene. The germline V and J ends were trimmed by 3 bases and 5 bases, with 11 bases remaining between them. This CDR3 is 14 amino acids long. The CDR3 is CASSFQGVHQPQHF. The CDR3 coding sequence is TGTGCCAGCAGTTTCCAAGGGGTGCATCAGCCCCAGCATTTT.

This sequence joins TRBV19 and TRBJ2-6, with 8 bases fitting TRBD2. Trimming at V came to 3 bases and at J to 3 bases, leaving 10 bases not matched to a gene. The CDR3 is 18 amino acids. CDR1 is LNHDA and CDR2 is SQIVND in the germline V gene (reference sequence). DNA for the CDR3: TGTGCCAGTAGTATGTACAGCGGGAGTAGTCGTGGGGCCAACGTCCTGACTTTC. Its protein is CASSMYSGSSRGANVLTF. The entire variable domain, with the rest obtained from reference TRBV19 and TRBJ2-6, is as follows: DGGITQSPKYLFRKEGQNVTLSCEQNLNHDAMYWYRQDPGQGLRLIYYSQIVNDFQKGDIAEGYSVSREKKESFPLTVTSAQKNPTAFYLCASSMYSGSSRGANVLTFGAGSRLTVL.

CDR3 protein: CASSPGGAFEKLFF. The CDR3 DNA follows: TGTGCCAGCAGCCCAGGGGGCGCTTTTGAAAAACTGTTTTTT. The V call is TRBV28, the J call TRBJ1-4, with 8 bases aligning to TRBD1. CDR1 is MDHEN and CDR2 is SYDVKM in the germline V gene. This CDR3 comprises 14 residues. The junction had 7 bases not matched to a gene; V was cut back by 6 bases and J by 7 bases.

This clone showed up just once. This chain joins TRBV5-1 and TRBJ2-5, with a possible D match to TRBD1 (5 bases). The J call may be mistaken, given a closer DNA end match to TRBJ2-7. Germline CDR1 reads SGHRS; CDR2 reads YFSETQ. The CDR3 has 15 residues. The CDR3 loop reads CASSDHLQVSYEQYF. CDR3 nucleotide sequence: TGCGCCAGCAGCGACCACCTACAGGTTTCCTACGAGCAGTACTTC.

This sequence joins TRBV11-3 and TRBJ2-3, with D possibly being TRBD2 (6 bases). The CDR3 extends over 16 amino acids. V was shortened by 0 bases and J by 5 bases, with 15 bases between the two germline ends. The germline V gene encodes CDR1 SGHNT and CDR2 YENEEA. This CDR3 is CASSLDASAVRDTQYF. The DNA for the CDR3 is TGTGCCAGCAGCTTAGATGCTAGCGCGGTGCGAGATACGCAGTATTTT.

The CDR3 sequence: CASSLQGIVNTGELFF. The CDR3 DNA reads TGTGCCAGCTCGTTGCAGGGGATAGTGAACACCGGGGAGCTGTTTTTT. This sequence joins TRBV27 and TRBJ2-2; D possibly corresponds to TRBD1 (6 bases). The CDR3 runs to 16 residues. Deletions cut 8 bases from V and 1 base from J, with 17 bases between. Germline V gene sequence: CDR1 MNHEY, CDR2 SMNVEV (reference sequence).

V usage is TRBV9 and J usage is TRBJ2-6; D unresolved. The CDR3 totals 15 residues. CDR1 and CDR2 from the germline V gene are SGDLS and YYNGEE. Trimming shortened V by 0 bases and J by 0 bases, and 4 bases separated the two germline ends. This CDR3 reads CASSVDLSGANVLTF. CDR3 DNA: TGTGCCAGCAGCGTAGACCTCTCTGGGGCCAACGTCCTGACTTTC.

The chain employs TRBV5-1 and TRBJ2-7, with 9 nucleotides matching TRBD1. CDR1 SGHRS and CDR2 YFSETQ come from the germline V gene. The CDR3 has 16 amino acids. Unmatched junction bases numbered 12, after V lost 6 bases and J lost 2 bases. The CDR3 DNA is TGCGCCAGCATCCCCGGACAGGGGACAGGGCCCTACGAGCAGTACTTC. Its protein product is CASIPGQGTGPYEQYF.

The chain employs TRBV28 and TRBJ2-2; no clear D gene. The CDR3 length is 13 residues. The V gene's germline CDR1 is MDHEN and CDR2 SYDVKM. V lost 3 bases to trimming and J lost 3 bases, with 5 bases between them. The CDR3 sequence is CASSFVDTGELFF. CDR3 nucleotides: TGTGCCAGCAGTTTCGTAGACACCGGGGAGCTGTTTTTT.

The chain links TRBV28 to TRBJ2-6; D is possibly TRBD1 or TRBD2 (6 bases each). Germline CDR1 MDHEN, CDR2 SYDVKM. Between the trimmed V and J ends, which lost 6 bases and 2 bases, there was a span of 20 bases. The CDR3 consists of 18 residues. Here the CDR3 reads CASSPGRRGAAGANVLTF. Written as DNA, the CDR3 is TGTGCCAGCAGCCCCGGCCGAAGGGGGGCAGCTGGGGCCAACGTCCTGACTTTC.

A note on this clone: The germline gene is not matched at one end of the junction; a read error may be the cause. The chain combines TRBV7-7 with TRBJ1-1, with D hard to call. The germline V gene has CDR1 SSHAT and CDR2 FNYEAQ (reference sequence). The length of the CDR3 is 13 residues. DNA for the CDR3: TGTGCTAGCAGCTTAAAGGTGGACACTGAAGCTTTCTTT. This sequence encodes CASSLKVDTEAFF.

The CDR3 reads CASGPMNTGELFF. CDR3 in DNA: TGTGCCAGCGGGCCAATGAACACCGGGGAGCTGTTTTTT. This chain joins TRBV6-5 and TRBJ2-2; D uncertain. This CDR3 contains 13 residues. Germline V lookup: CDR1 MNHEY, CDR2 SVGAGI. Deletions cut 8 bases from V and 1 base from J, with 8 bases between.

CDR3 protein: CASSEALRASYEQYF. The CDR3 DNA sequence: TGTGCCAGCAGTGAAGCGCTCAGGGCGAGCTACGAGCAGTACTTC. V usage is TRBV6-1 and J usage is TRBJ2-7; D may be TRBD1 (5 bases). The CDR3 covers 15 residues. The ends were cut back, 0 bases at V and 3 bases at J, with 12 bases in the middle. The germline V gene has CDR1 MNHNS and CDR2 SASEGT.

This clone was seen only once. The chain recombines TRBV11-1 with TRBJ2-7; 12 bases map to TRBD2. The CDR3 sequence is 16 residues long. Losses at the gene ends were 4 bases for V and 5 bases for J; bases not matched to a gene: 9. Germline assignment: CDR1 SGHAT and CDR2 FQDESV (reference sequence). The CDR3 region is CASSSYETSGSDEQYF. The DNA for the CDR3 is TGTGCCAGCAGCTCTTATGAGACTAGCGGGAGTGACGAGCAGTACTTC.

This clone occurred once. The V gene is TRBV18, the J gene TRBJ1-1; D perhaps matches TRBD1 (6 bases). The V gene's germline CDR1 is KGHSH and CDR2 LQKENI. There are 16 residues in the CDR3. V was pared by 0 bases and J by 0 bases, with 11 bases between. CDR3: CASSPPGTPMNTEAFF. The CDR3 DNA reads as TGTGCCAGCTCACCACCAGGGACACCAATGAACACTGAAGCTTTCTTT.

The CDR3 DNA is TGTGCCAGCAGTTACGGACAGGGGCAGAATGGCTACACCTTC. It translates to CASSYGQGQNGYTF. V gene TRBV6-5 combines with J gene TRBJ1-2; TRBD1 matches 9 bases. The CDR3 totals 14 residues. J gave up 6 bases and V 2 bases, and 4 bases lay outside the gene matches. The germline CDR1 and CDR2 sequences are MNHEY and SVGAGI.

V and J are TRBV6-1 and TRBJ2-7, with TRBD2 matching 10 bases. V was pared by 0 bases and J by 3 bases, with 11 bases of the junction left unmatched. Germline-derived CDR1 and CDR2 are MNHNS and SASEGT. The CDR3 loop spans 18 amino acids. CDR3 DNA sequence: TGTGCCAGCAGTGAAGCGACTAGCGGGCGAACTAGTATCTACGAGCAGTACTTC. As protein: CASSEATSGRTSIYEQYF.

The chain employs TRBV2 and TRBJ1-6, with TRBD1 as a possible D gene (5 bases). Germline CDR1 and CDR2: SNHLY and FYNNEI. CDR3 length equals 14 residues. Trimming left V 6 bases short and J 7 bases short, with 13 bases between. The CDR3 nucleotides read TGTGCCAGCAGCGACCGACAGACCAATTCACCCCTCCACTTT. Amino acid sequence: CASSDRQTNSPLHF.

This clone is a singleton in its sample. The rearrangement uses TRBV7-6 and TRBJ2-1, with D unclear. Trimming took 1 base from V and 6 from J, leaving 10 bases between them. The CDR3 runs to 14 residues. Germline V CDR1 and CDR2: SGHVS, FNYEAQ. For the CDR3, the DNA is TGTGCCAGCAGCTTAGGCTCCAGCGTCAATGAGCAGTTCTTC. Translated, it gives CASSLGSSVNEQFF.

This clone has a handful of counts. This sequence joins TRBV14 and TRBJ2-1; D remains unclear. Looked up from germline, CDR1 is SGHDN and CDR2 is FVKESK. This CDR3 has 17 amino acids. V was clipped by 0 bases and J by 10 bases, with 22 bases between them. CDR3 in amino acids: CASSQDLGPQVVLEQFF. CDR3 DNA sequence: TGTGCCAGCAGCCAAGATTTAGGGCCCCAAGTGGTTTTGGAGCAGTTCTTC.

This chain joins TRBV6-1 and TRBJ1-1; D gene unclear. Germline lookup yields CDR1 MNHNS and CDR2 SASEGT. The CDR3 spans 14 residues. V shed 3 bases and J shed 4 bases, with 12 bases lying between them. The chain's CDR3 is CASSEWSDGTEAFF. CDR3 coding DNA: TGTGCCAGCAGTGAGTGGTCTGACGGCACTGAAGCTTTCTTT.

The chain joins TRBV18 to TRBJ2-7; D ambiguous. The V gene's germline CDR1 is KGHSH and CDR2 LQKENI. V lost 0 bases to trimming and J lost 3 bases, with 6 bases between them. CDR3 size: 13 residues. CDR3 nucleotide sequence: TGTGCCAGCTCACCACCTGACCTCTACGAGCAGTACTTC. Amino acid sequence: CASSPPDLYEQYF.

The CDR3 protein is CASSFRFSGELFF. The DNA for the CDR3 is TGTGCCAGCAGTTTTCGCTTCTCCGGGGAGCTGTTTTTT. The chain couples TRBV2 to TRBJ2-2, with D unclear. CDR1 and CDR2 (germline): SNHLY, FYNNEI. The germline V and J ends were trimmed by 5 bases and 6 bases, with 10 bases remaining between them. The CDR3 runs to 13 residues. The full variable domain, rest sourced from reference TRBV2 and TRBJ2-2, is EPEVTQTPSHQVTQMGQEVILRCVPISNHLYFYWYRQILGQKVEFLVSFYNNEISEKSEIFDDQFSVERPDGSNFTLKIRSTKLEDSAMYFCASSFRFSGELFFGEGSRLTVL.

The V call is TRBV7-9, the J call TRBJ2-6; maybe TRBD1 (5 bases). The CDR3 covers 16 residues. Germline CDR1 reads SEHNR; CDR2 reads FQNEAQ (reference sequence). V lost 1 base to trimming and J lost 4 bases, with 11 bases between them. The CDR3 region is CASSLGQGPGANVLTF. CDR3 DNA sequence: TGTGCCAGCAGCTTAGGTCAGGGTCCAGGGGCCAACGTCCTGACTTTC.

The chain carries TRBV6-5 and TRBJ2-7; TRBD1 aligns across 9 bases. The germline V gene has CDR1 MNHEY and CDR2 SVGAGI. CDR3 length: 15 amino acids. Trimming cost V 4 bases and J 6 bases; bases outside gene matches: 10. The CDR3 DNA reads TGTGCCAGCAGTTCGCCGGGACAGGGCAAGCGCGAGCAGTACTTC. Translated, it gives CASSSPGQGKREQYF.

V and J are TRBV5-1 and TRBJ2-5, with 8 bases lining up with TRBD1. This CDR3 comprises 15 residues. The V gene's germline CDR1 is SGHRS and CDR2 YFSETQ. J was trimmed by 5 bases and V by 4 bases; bases with no gene match: 10. CDR3 protein: CASSVGTGGSETQYF. CDR3 coding DNA: TGCGCCAGCAGCGTTGGCACAGGGGGTTCGGAGACCCAGTACTTC.

This clone was seen just once. The V gene is TRBV7-2, the J gene TRBJ2-5; TRBD2 matches at 7 bases. V shed 1 base, J shed 6 bases, and the junction held 5 bases outside the gene matches. Germline CDR1 is SGHTA and CDR2 is FQGNSA. The CDR3 consists of 14 residues. For the CDR3, the DNA is TGTGCCAGCAGCTTAGAGTGGGAGGGAAAGACCCAGTACTTC. Translated, it gives CASSLEWEGKTQYF.

This clone was seen just once. The genes are TRBV29-1 and TRBJ2-1, with TRBD2 identical over 8 bases. CDR1 is SQVTM, CDR2 ANQGSEA, per germline. The CDR3 runs 14 residues. Trimming took 6 bases from V and 3 from J; bases not matched to a gene: 7. The CDR3 nucleotides read TGCAGCGTCCCCAGCGGGGGTCTCTACAATGAGCAGTTCTTC. Its translation: CSVPSGGLYNEQFF.